This T cell receptor (beta chain) appears in the sequencing data of a study of blood T cells in healthy people across ages. Study results and limitations: Long-lived and aged donors differed, with more naive CD4+ cells and higher diversity in the long-lived. Total diversity from one million sequenced T cells was likely underestimated.

The use of a sample-barcoded 5' primer and a J-beta primer mix characterized a second PCR of 7 to 11 cycles. TCRdb re-called the 5' RACE reads through MiXCR, storing one row per CDR3 protein. Of about 2 million distinct CDR3 sequences listed, 49% are singletons. Germline-derived CDR1 and CDR2 are SEHNR and FQNEAQ (reference sequence). V gave up 5 bases and J gave up 5 bases, with 21 bases separating them. The CDR3 loop spans 16 amino acids. This clonotype has only a few counts. Its antigen is not identified. Peripheral blood from each donor was collected in a volume of about 10 milliliters. Source material: blood. This sequence joins TRBV7-9 and TRBJ1-2, with D unclear. This receptor was identified in a woman aged 35 to 49 in good health. CDR3 nucleotides: TGTGCCAGCAGCCCTCACCCGGGCCCAGTTCTTTATGGCTACACCTTC. Its translation: CASSPHPGPVLYGYTF.